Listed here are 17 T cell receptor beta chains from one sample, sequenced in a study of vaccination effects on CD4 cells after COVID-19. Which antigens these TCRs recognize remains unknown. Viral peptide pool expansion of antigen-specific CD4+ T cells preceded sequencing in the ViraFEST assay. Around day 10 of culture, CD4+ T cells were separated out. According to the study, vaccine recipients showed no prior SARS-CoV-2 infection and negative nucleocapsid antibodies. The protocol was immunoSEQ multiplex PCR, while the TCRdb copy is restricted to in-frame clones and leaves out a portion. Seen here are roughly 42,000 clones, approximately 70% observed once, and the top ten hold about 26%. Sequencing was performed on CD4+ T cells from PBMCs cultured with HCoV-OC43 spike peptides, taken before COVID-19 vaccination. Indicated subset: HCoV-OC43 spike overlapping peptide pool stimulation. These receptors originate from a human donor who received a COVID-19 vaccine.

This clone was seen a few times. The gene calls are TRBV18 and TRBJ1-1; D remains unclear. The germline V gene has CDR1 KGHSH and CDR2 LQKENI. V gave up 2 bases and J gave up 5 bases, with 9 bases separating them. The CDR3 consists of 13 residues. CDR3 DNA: TGTGCCAGCTCACCAAGGGCAGATACTGAAGCTTTCTTT. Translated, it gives CASSPRADTEAFF. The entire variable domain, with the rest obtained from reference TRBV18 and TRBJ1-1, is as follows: NAGVMQNPRHLVRRRGQEARLRCSPMKGHSHVYWYRQLPEEGLKFMVYLQKENIIDESGMPKERFSAEFPKEGPSILRIQQVVRGDSAAYFCASSPRADTEAFFGQGTRLTVV.

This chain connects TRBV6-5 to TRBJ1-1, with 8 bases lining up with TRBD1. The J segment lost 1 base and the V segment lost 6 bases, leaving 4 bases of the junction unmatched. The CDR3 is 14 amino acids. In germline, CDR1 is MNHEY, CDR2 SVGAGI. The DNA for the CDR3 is TGTGCCAGCAGATATGGACAGGGGAACACTGAAGCTTTCTTT. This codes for CASRYGQGNTEAFF.

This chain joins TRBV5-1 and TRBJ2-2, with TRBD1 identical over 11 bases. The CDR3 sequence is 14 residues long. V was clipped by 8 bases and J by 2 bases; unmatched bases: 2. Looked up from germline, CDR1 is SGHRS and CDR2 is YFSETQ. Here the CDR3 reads CASGTGGNTGELFF. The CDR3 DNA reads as TGCGCCAGTGGGACAGGGGGAAACACCGGGGAGCTGTTTTTT.

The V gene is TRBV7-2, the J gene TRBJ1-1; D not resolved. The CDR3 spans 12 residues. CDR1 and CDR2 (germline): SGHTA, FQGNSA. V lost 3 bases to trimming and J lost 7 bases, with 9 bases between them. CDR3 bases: TGTGCCAGCAGCTTGTCCTGGGGTGAAGCTTTCTTT. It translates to CASSLSWGEAFF.

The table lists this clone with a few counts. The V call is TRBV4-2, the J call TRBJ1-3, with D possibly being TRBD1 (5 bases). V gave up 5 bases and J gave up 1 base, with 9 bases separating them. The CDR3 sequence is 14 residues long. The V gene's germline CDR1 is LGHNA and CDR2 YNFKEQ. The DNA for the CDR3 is TGTGCCAGCAGCACACAGGTATCTGGAAACACCATATATTTT. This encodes CASSTQVSGNTIYF.

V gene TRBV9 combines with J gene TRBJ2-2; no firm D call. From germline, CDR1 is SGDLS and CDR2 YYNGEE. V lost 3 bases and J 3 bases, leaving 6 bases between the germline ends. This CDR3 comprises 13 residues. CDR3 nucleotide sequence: TGTGCCAGCAGCGGGGATTACACCGGGGAGCTGTTTTTT. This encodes CASSGDYTGELFF.

The CDR3: CASSLTALNTEAFF. The CDR3 nucleotides are TGCGCCAGCAGCTTGACAGCGCTGAACACTGAAGCTTTCTTT. J is TRBJ1-1 and V is TRBV5-1; no clear D gene. The CDR3 spans 14 residues. Trimming cost V 1 base and J 0 bases, with 7 bases left between them. Looked up from germline, CDR1 is SGHRS and CDR2 is YFSETQ.

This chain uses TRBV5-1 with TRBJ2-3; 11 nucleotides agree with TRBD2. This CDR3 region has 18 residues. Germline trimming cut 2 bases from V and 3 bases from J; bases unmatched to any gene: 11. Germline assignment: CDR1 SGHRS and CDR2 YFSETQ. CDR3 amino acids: CASSFGVSGGARTDTQYF. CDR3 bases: TGCGCCAGCAGCTTTGGGGTTAGCGGGGGGGCTCGGACAGATACGCAGTATTTT.

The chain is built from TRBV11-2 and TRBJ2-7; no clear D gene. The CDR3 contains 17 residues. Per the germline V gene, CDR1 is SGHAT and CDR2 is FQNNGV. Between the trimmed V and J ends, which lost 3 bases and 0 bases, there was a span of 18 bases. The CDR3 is CASSFTLHSARSYEQYF. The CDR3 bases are TGTGCCAGCAGCTTCACACTCCACAGCGCCCGCTCCTACGAGCAGTACTTC.

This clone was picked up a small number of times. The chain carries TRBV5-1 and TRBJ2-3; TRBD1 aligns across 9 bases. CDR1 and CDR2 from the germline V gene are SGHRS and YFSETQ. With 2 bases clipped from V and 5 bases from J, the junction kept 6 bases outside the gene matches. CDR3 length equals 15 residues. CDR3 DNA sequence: TGCGCCAGCAGCTTCGGGACAGGGTTAAAAGATACGCAGTATTTT. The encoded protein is CASSFGTGLKDTQYF.

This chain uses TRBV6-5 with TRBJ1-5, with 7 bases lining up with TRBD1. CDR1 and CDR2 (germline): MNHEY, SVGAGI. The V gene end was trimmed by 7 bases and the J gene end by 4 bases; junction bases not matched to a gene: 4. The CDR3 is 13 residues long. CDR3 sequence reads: CASMGTANQPQHF. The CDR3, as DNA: TGTGCCAGCATGGGGACAGCTAATCAGCCCCAGCATTTT.

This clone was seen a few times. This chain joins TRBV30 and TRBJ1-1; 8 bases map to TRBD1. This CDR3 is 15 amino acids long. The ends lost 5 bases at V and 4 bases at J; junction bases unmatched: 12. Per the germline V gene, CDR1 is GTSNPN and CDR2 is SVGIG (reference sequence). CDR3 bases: TGTGCCTGGTCCCTCGGACAGGGCCGGAGCACTGAAGCTTTCTTT. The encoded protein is CAWSLGQGRSTEAFF.

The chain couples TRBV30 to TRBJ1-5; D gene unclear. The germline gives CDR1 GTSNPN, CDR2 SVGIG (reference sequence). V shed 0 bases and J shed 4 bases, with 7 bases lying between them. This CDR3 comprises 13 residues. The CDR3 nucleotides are TGTGCCTGGAGTGTAACCCTGAATCAGCCCCAGCATTTT. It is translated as CAWSVTLNQPQHF.

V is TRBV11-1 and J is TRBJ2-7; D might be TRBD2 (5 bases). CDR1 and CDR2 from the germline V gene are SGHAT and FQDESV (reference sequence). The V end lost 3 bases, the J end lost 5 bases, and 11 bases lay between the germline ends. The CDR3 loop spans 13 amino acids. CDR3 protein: CASSFTGSHEQYF. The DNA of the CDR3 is TGTGCCAGCAGCTTTACGGGGTCCCACGAGCAGTACTTC.

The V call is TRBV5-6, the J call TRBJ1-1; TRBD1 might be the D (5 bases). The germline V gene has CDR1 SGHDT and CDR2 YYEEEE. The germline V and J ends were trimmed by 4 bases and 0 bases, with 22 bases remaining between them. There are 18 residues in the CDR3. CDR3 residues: CASSLRRTRGAMNTEAFF. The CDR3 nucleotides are TGTGCCAGCAGCCTTCGACGGACAAGAGGGGCCATGAACACTGAAGCTTTCTTT. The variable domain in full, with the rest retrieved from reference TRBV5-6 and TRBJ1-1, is DAGVTQSPTHLIKTRGQQVTLRCSPKSGHDTVSWYQQALGQGPQFIFQYYEEEERQRGNFPDRFSGHQFPNYSSELNVNALLLGDSALYLCASSLRRTRGAMNTEAFFGQGTRLTVV.

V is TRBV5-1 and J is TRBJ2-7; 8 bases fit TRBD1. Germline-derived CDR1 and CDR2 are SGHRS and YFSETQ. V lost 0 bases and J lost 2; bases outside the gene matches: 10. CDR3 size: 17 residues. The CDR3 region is CASSLDQGASPTYEQYF. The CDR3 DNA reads TGCGCCAGCAGCTTGGATCAGGGGGCTTCACCTACCTACGAGCAGTACTTC.

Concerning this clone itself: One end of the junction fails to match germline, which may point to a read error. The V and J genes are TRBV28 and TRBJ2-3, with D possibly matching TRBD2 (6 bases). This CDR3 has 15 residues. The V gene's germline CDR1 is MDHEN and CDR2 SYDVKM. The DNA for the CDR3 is TGTGCCAGCAGCAAATCGGAGGGAGGCACGGATACGCAGTATTTT. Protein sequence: CASSKSEGGTDTQYF.